This TCR beta chain appears in the sequencing data of a study of blood T cell repertoires in COVID-19. Study-level information: Samples of COVID-19 (acute and convalescent) were obtained from the United States, Italy and Spain.

Original data processing: It was from reference gene primer amplification that nucleated cell counts were estimated. Libraries were prepared by immunoSEQ multiplex PCR; TCRdb keeps only in-frame clonotypes and omits some of them. The V and J calls and clone size are taken from that table; D and trimming were inferred from the DNA. The sample holds a few hundred thousand clones; around 83% are singletons and the top ten take roughly 6.7%. The sequence derives from a woman between 45 and 60 years old who had been exposed to COVID-19. The sample comprised PBMCs or T cells enriched from blood (not recorded which).

CDR3 loop: CASSLDNFSSGNTIYF. In nucleotides, the CDR3 is TGTGCCAGCAGCTTAGATAATTTTTCCTCTGGAAACACCATATATTTT. The chain joins TRBV7-2 to TRBJ1-3; no clear D. CDR1 SGHTA and CDR2 FQGNSA come from the germline V gene. Trimming shortened V by 1 base and J by 0 bases, and 10 bases separated the two germline ends. The CDR3 covers 16 residues.